The rows below give T cell receptor beta chains drawn from one sample of a study of T cell responses to AZD1222 COVID-19 vaccine. Sequencing used immunoSEQ multiplex PCR; TCRdb keeps in-frame clones, though not all of them. The sample gives roughly 81,000 clones, 88% of which show up once; about 15% is in the top ten. The starting material was peripheral blood, obtained on day 0 of AZD1222 vaccination. The receptor source for this set is an adult in good health. Both conserved end residues are part of each CDR3. The D gene is left open where the match is weak.

TGTGCCAGTAGGGACAGGGAGAATCAGCCCCAGCATTTT,CASRDRENQPQHF,TRBV19,TRBJ1-5,TRBD1
TGCGCCAGCGGCCCGAAGGGGTGGACTGAAGCTTTCTTT,CASGPKGWTEAFF,TRBV23-1,TRBJ1-1,-
TGTGCCAGTAGTCGGAGGGGAGAGTGGGCCACTAGCACAGATACGCAGTATTTT,CASSRRGEWATSTDTQYF,TRBV19,TRBJ2-3,-
TGCGCCAGCAGCCAATTTATGACAGGTTGGAACTACGAGCAGTACTTC,CASSQFMTGWNYEQYF,TRBV4-1,TRBJ2-7,-
TGTGCCACCAGTGATTTAGGTTCCGGGACAACCTACGAGCAGTACTTC,CATSDLGSGTTYEQYF,TRBV24-1,TRBJ2-7,-
TGTGCCAGCAGTTATGGACTGGAATATGGCTACACCTTC,CASSYGLEYGYTF,TRBV6-5,TRBJ1-2,-
TGTGCCAGCAGTCGGCCGAACACTGAAGCTTTCTTT,CASSRPNTEAFF,TRBV4-2,TRBJ1-1,-
TGTGCCAGCAGCTCCGGGACAGGGGCTGGAAACACCATATATTTT,CASSSGTGAGNTIYF,TRBV11-3,TRBJ1-3,TRBD1
TGTGCCAGCAGTTTTTGGGCGGGGCCGGAGAACACTGAAGCTTTCTTT,CASSFWAGPENTEAFF,TRBV27,TRBJ1-1,-
TGCAGCGTGGGTGACAGGGCAACTAATGAAAAACTGTTTTTT,CSVGDRATNEKLFF,TRBV29-1,TRBJ1-4,TRBD1
TGTGCCACCAGCACAGACAATGGCTACACCTTC,CATSTDNGYTF,TRBV15,TRBJ1-2,-
TGTGCCAGCAGCTTAGCAGGGGGAGTTAGCTATGGCTACACCTTC,CASSLAGGVSYGYTF,TRBV7-9,TRBJ1-2,-
TGTGCCAGCAGTGAAGCAACAGGGGGTAGTCAGCCCCAGCATTTT,CASSEATGGSQPQHF,TRBV6-1,TRBJ1-5,TRBD1
TGTGCCAGTAGTAAACACACCGGGGAGCTGTTTTTT,CASSKHTGELFF,TRBV19,TRBJ2-2,-
TGCGCCAGCAGCTTGGCGAGCGGGCTACACTCCTACGAGCAGTACTTC,CASSLASGLHSYEQYF,TRBV5-1,TRBJ2-7,-